One and the same sample provided the 13 T cell receptor beta chains below, sequenced in a study of cytomegalovirus exposure and HLA in healthy donors. Primers included in the PCR were 60 Vbeta and 13 Jbeta primers. This table comes from immunoSEQ multiplex PCR, and its TCRdb copy is limited to in-frame clones, with some not included. The profile covers around 200,000 clones, with 75% to 90% appearing a single time and 2.7% taken by the ten largest. Sequenced sample: PBMCs. The source of these receptors is a woman between 35 and 50 years old in good health and CMV-seronegative.

The chain couples TRBV4-2 to TRBJ1-6; D not certain. CDR3 length equals 18 residues. The germline V and J ends were trimmed by 0 bases and 0 bases, with 12 bases remaining between them. In germline, CDR1 is LGHNA, CDR2 YNFKEQ. The CDR3 DNA sequence: TGTGCCAGCAGCCAAGAGGAAATGGGGAGCTCCTATAATTCACCCCTCCACTTT. Its protein product is CASSQEEMGSSYNSPLHF.

The chain joins TRBV5-1 to TRBJ2-1, with D uncertain. The CDR3 contains 12 residues. The germline CDR1 and CDR2 sequences are SGHRS and YFSETQ. V dropped 0 bases and J dropped 9 bases, with 7 bases sitting between them. The CDR3 sequence is CASSLGGSEQFF. CDR3 coding DNA: TGCGCCAGCAGCTTGGGAGGCAGTGAGCAGTTCTTC.

The chain links TRBV6-4 to TRBJ2-7, with 9 bases aligning to TRBD2. The junction had 13 bases not matched to a gene; V was cut back by 0 bases and J by 1 base. CDR3 length: 19 amino acids. Germline CDR1 and CDR2: MRHNA and SNTAGT. For the CDR3, the DNA is TGTGCCAGCAGTGACTCCTGGGGGCGGGAGGGCCTTGGATCCTACGAGCAGTACTTC. Its protein product is CASSDSWGREGLGSYEQYF.

The V call is TRBV27, the J call TRBJ2-1; 9 bases map to TRBD2. V shed 8 bases, J shed 10 bases, and the junction held 15 bases outside the gene matches. CDR1 is MNHEY, CDR2 SMNVEV, per germline (reference sequence). The CDR3 runs to 15 residues. This CDR3 reads CASGGRASGEREQFF. The CDR3 DNA sequence: TGTGCCAGCGGGGGGAGGGCTAGCGGGGAACGAGAGCAGTTCTTC.

The chain has TRBV19 and TRBJ1-1; weak D call: TRBD1 (5 bases). The CDR3 covers 15 residues. Germline V gives CDR1 LNHDA, CDR2 SQIVND (reference sequence). Trimming removed 1 base from V and 1 base from J, with 10 bases in between. The CDR3 region has the DNA TGTGCCAGTAGTATAGGCCCCGGGGGGAACACTGAAGCTTTCTTT. Amino acids: CASSIGPGGNTEAFF.

The gene calls are TRBV5-3 and TRBJ1-1; D not certain. TRBV5-3 is recorded as an ORF, its role being uncertain. Trimming removed 0 bases from V and 0 bases from J, with 6 bases in between. This CDR3 is built from 14 residues. The CDR3 DNA reads TGTGCCAGAAGCTTGGTACGAGTGAACACTGAAGCTTTCTTT. Its protein is CARSLVRVNTEAFF.

Here the CDR3 DNA reads TGTGCCAGCAGCGCACAGGAAGGCTCCAATGAGCAGTTCTTC. Protein product: CASSAQEGSNEQFF. J is TRBJ2-1 and V is TRBV7-2; the D gene is possibly TRBD1 (5 bases). The germline V gene encodes CDR1 SGHTA and CDR2 FQGNSA. V dropped 5 bases and J dropped 6 bases, with 14 bases sitting between them. The CDR3 loop spans 14 amino acids.

This rearrangement joins TRBV7-3 to TRBJ1-2; maybe TRBD1 (5 bases). The V gene's germline CDR1 is SGHTA and CDR2 FQGTGA. V dropped 1 base and J dropped 2 bases, with 11 bases sitting between them. The CDR3 spans 15 residues. CDR3 sequence (DNA): TGTGCCAGCAGCTTAATGGGCAGGGCGAACTATGGCTACACCTTC. Residues: CASSLMGRANYGYTF.

This clone showed up just once. The V and J genes are TRBV4-1 and TRBJ2-2; D gene ambiguous. Looked up from germline, CDR1 is MGHRA and CDR2 is YSYEKL. The CDR3 covers 14 residues. The V and J ends lost 6 bases and 1 base respectively, with 9 bases between them. In DNA, the CDR3 is TGCGCCAGCAGGCCTATTGTGAACACCGGGGAGCTGTTTTTT. Residues: CASRPIVNTGELFF.

The V gene is TRBV2, the J gene TRBJ2-5; possible D gene TRBD2, 7 bases. The germline gives CDR1 SNHLY, CDR2 FYNNEI. The CDR3 runs 15 residues. V was clipped by 4 bases and J by 2 bases, with 14 bases between them. The CDR3 protein is CASSGLGGRQETQYF. For the CDR3, the DNA is TGTGCCAGCAGTGGGTTGGGGGGGCGGCAAGAGACCCAGTACTTC.

The CDR3 loop reads CASSQDGSRGTGELFF. As DNA, the CDR3 is TGCGCCAGCAGCCAAGATGGCTCCAGGGGCACCGGGGAGCTGTTTTTT. This chain connects TRBV4-1 to TRBJ2-2, with TRBD1 as a possible D gene (6 bases). CDR3 length: 16 amino acids. Germline CDR1 MGHRA, CDR2 YSYEKL. Between the trimmed V and J ends, which lost 0 bases and 4 bases, there was a span of 12 bases.

The genes are TRBV18 and TRBJ2-3, with 10 bases fitting TRBD1. CDR3 length: 15 amino acids. J gave up 5 bases and V 6 bases, and 8 bases lay outside the gene matches. Germline V lookup: CDR1 KGHSH, CDR2 LQKENI. In nucleotides, the CDR3 is TGTGCCAGCTCGCCCGACAGGGGGCGAGGAGATACGCAGTATTTT. Protein sequence: CASSPDRGRGDTQYF. Full variable domain (rest looked up from reference TRBV18 and TRBJ2-3): NAGVMQNPRHLVRRRGQEARLRCSPMKGHSHVYWYRQLPEEGLKFMVYLQKENIIDESGMPKERFSAEFPKEGPSILRIQQVVRGDSAAYFCASSPDRGRGDTQYFGPGTRLTVL.

The gene calls are TRBV6-1 and TRBJ2-5, with a tentative D call TRBD1 (5 bases). The J call may be incorrect, as the DNA end agrees better with TRBJ2-7. The CDR3 has 13 amino acids. Germline CDR1 is MNHNS and CDR2 is SASEGT. The CDR3 bases are TGTGCCAGCTCAGCAGGGATCGCCTACGAGCAGTACTTC. It translates to CASSAGIAYEQYF.